This T cell receptor (beta chain) was found in a study of blood T cell repertoires in COVID-19. Study context: From T cells, B-cell-depleted T cells, or PBMCs came the material, which was cDNA or gDNA.

Recruited during active infection, patients (from Seattle) were subsequently followed longitudinally. Trimming took 0 bases from V and 2 from J, leaving 9 bases between them. The germline CDR1 and CDR2 sequences are LNHNV and YYDKDF (reference sequence). This CDR3 region has 15 residues. Using immunoSEQ multiplex PCR, the repertoire was profiled, and TCRdb retains in-frame clones only, with some absent. The table lists more than 45,000 clones, about 86% of them singletons, with under 6.5% in the top ten. The sequence came from a woman aged 55-69 years with COVID-19, enrolled during active disease. Sample: peripheral blood. The rearrangement links TRBV15 to TRBJ2-3; D not resolved. CDR3 bases: TGTGCCACCAGCAGAGATCAACTTATCACAGATACGCAGTATTTT. Its translation: CATSRDQLITDTQYF.